This T cell receptor beta chain was profiled in a study of shared clonotypes between healthy human individuals. Study-wide points: It was observed that 5% to 6% of naive CD4 clonotypes were shared across a few donors. Rarefaction revealed incomplete sorted-subset sequencing despite large depth.

Each replicate PCR on the sorted subsets used around 200 ng DNA (around 30,000 T cell genomes). The repertoire was sequenced with immunoSEQ multiplex PCR; TCRdb's copy has only in-frame clones and lacks some. Here the sample spans some 2.1 million clones, about 95% being singletons. Germline loops: CDR1 MNHEY, CDR2 SMNVEV (reference sequence). V gave up 5 bases and J gave up 2 bases; unmatched junction bases: 6. The CDR3 has 14 amino acids. Positively selected for CCR7, the CD45RO-negative cells used as naive CD8 cells excluded terminally differentiated effector memory CD45RA+ cells. The study drew all its donors from Caucasian adults living in Nashville, Tennessee. Of note for this clone: Its antigen is as yet unknown.

The chain joins TRBV27 to TRBJ2-7; 7 bases align to TRBD1. The receptor was isolated from a man younger than 35 in good health. The sequencing sample was made of naive CD8+ T cells sorted from blood. DNA for the CDR3: TGTGCCAGCAGTACCCGGGACAGCGCCTACGAGCAGTACTTC. Residues: CASSTRDSAYEQYF.